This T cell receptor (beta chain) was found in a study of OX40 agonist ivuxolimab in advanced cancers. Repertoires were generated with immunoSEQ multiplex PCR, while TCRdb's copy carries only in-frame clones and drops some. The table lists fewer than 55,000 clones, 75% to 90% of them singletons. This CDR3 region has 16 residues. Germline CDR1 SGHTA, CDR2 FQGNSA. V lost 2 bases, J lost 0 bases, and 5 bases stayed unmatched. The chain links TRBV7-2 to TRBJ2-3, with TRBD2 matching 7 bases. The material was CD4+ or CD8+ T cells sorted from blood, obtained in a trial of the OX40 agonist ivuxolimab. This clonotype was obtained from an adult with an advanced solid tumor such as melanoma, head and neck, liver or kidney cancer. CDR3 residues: CASSLFGTISTDTQYF. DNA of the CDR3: TGTGCCAGCAGCTTATTTGGGACTATAAGCACAGATACGCAGTATTTT.